These 22 T cell receptor beta chains were all obtained from the same sample, sequenced in a study of regulatory T cells in long-lasting Graves disease. Sequencing libraries for TCR beta were prepared with iRepertoire HTBI primers and Arm-PCR of CDR3 regions. MiXCR, applied by TCRdb to the multiplex PCR reads, yields one record per CDR3 protein. The data show more than 300,000 distinct CDR3 sequences, about 19% seen once. The time point was: persistent/refractory GD, antithyroid drugs over 5 years with positive TRAb. Construction of the TCR library relied on RNA isolated from PBMCs. This material consisted of peripheral blood mononuclear cells (PBMCs), taken when the disease was refractory, from a patient treated with antithyroid drugs. These receptors all stem from a female donor with Graves disease.

In this sample, this clonotype turned up a few times. The V and J genes are TRBV11-2 and TRBJ2-7, with TRBD1 matching over 9 bases. Germline CDR1 SGHAT, CDR2 FQNNGV. V dropped 2 bases and J dropped 5; count of bases not matched to a gene: 10. This CDR3 spans 16 amino acids. The CDR3 reads CASSLLGNRGLHEQYF. The CDR3 DNA sequence: TGTGCCAGCAGCTTACTCGGGAACAGGGGGCTCCACGAGCAGTACTTC. Drawing the rest from reference TRBV11-2 and TRBJ2-7, the complete variable domain is EAGVAQSPRYKIIEKRQSVAFWCNPISGHATLYWYQQILGQGPKLLIQFQNNGVVDDSQLPKDRFSAERLKGVDSTLKIQPAKLEDSAVYLCASSLLGNRGLHEQYFGPGTRLTVT.

The chain is built from TRBV29-1 and TRBJ2-1; possibly TRBD1 for D (5 bases). Germline-derived CDR1 and CDR2 are SQVTM and ANQGSEA. Deletions cut 3 bases from V and 0 bases from J, with 15 bases between. The CDR3 has 16 amino acids. CDR3 DNA: TGCAGCGTTGATTCAGAGGCTAGGGGCTCCTACAATGAGCAGTTCTTC. Encoded protein: CSVDSEARGSYNEQFF.

The chain uses TRBV7-2 and TRBJ2-2, with 9 bases aligning to TRBD1. CDR3 length equals 14 residues. The J segment lost 6 bases and the V segment lost 6 bases, leaving 5 bases of the junction unmatched. Germline V gene lookup returns CDR1 SGHTA and CDR2 FQGNSA. Written as DNA, the CDR3 is TGTGCCAGCAGAACTTGGACAGGGGCCGGGGAGCTGTTTTTT. Its translation is CASRTWTGAGELFF.

At least ten counts were recorded for this clonotype. CDR3 region: CASSLSGRGETQYF. The CDR3 bases are TGTGCCAGCAGTCTTAGCGGGAGGGGAGAGACCCAGTACTTC. The chain joins TRBV2 to TRBJ2-5, with 11 bases aligning to TRBD2. The CDR3 spans 14 residues. Germline V gives CDR1 SNHLY, CDR2 FYNNEI. V lost 5 bases, J lost 4 bases, and 3 bases stayed unmatched.

Many counts were recorded for this clonotype. This chain uses TRBV5-5 with TRBJ2-7, with D possibly being TRBD1 or TRBD2 (5 bases each). The germline CDR1 and CDR2 sequences are SGHKS and YYEKEE (reference sequence). The CDR3 length is 17 residues. V lost 1 base, J lost 5 bases, and 22 bases lay in between. CDR3 coding DNA: TGTGCCAGCAGCTTGTCCTTCCGGGGCCCTCCTCCCCACGAGCAGTACTTC. Encoded protein: CASSLSFRGPPPHEQYF.

This clonotype was detected ten times or more. This sequence joins TRBV10-3 and TRBJ1-6; no firm D call. Germline V gene sequence: CDR1 ENHRY, CDR2 SYGVKD. The CDR3 runs to 13 residues. With 0 bases removed from V and 7 bases from J, the gap between germline ends came to 4 bases. The chain's CDR3 is CAISESGNSPLHF. CDR3 in DNA: TGTGCCATCAGTGAGTCGGGAAATTCACCCCTCCACTTT.

This clonotype was recorded many times. The chain links TRBV30 to TRBJ1-6; D is uncertain. The CDR3 loop spans 10 amino acids. Germline loops: CDR1 GTSNPN, CDR2 SVGIG (reference sequence). The V end was cut by 2 bases, the J end by 14 bases, with 7 bases between. CDR3 DNA sequence: TGTGCCTGGAGTAGGACCTCCCTCCACTTT. As protein: CAWSRTSLHF. Full variable domain (missing parts from reference TRBV30 and TRBJ1-6): SQTIHQWPATLVQPVGSPLSLECTVEGTSNPNLYWYRQAAGRGLQLLFYSVGIGQISSEVPQNLSASRPQDRQFILSSKKLLLSDSGFYLCAWSRTSLHFGNGTRLTVT.

The chain has TRBV28 and TRBJ1-4; 9 bases are a match to TRBD1. After removal of 4 bases from V and 3 bases from J, the junction contained 9 bases not matched to a gene. Germline-derived CDR1 and CDR2 are MDHEN and SYDVKM. There are 17 residues in the CDR3. The CDR3 nucleotides are TGTGCCAGCAGTTCGCGACAGGGGGGGAGATCTAATGAAAAACTGTTTTTT. Its translation is CASSSRQGGRSNEKLFF.

Ten or more counts support this clonotype. The chain combines TRBV19 with TRBJ1-1; no clear D. Germline V lookup: CDR1 LNHDA, CDR2 SQIVND (reference sequence). CDR3 length equals 14 residues. With 5 bases removed from V and 1 base from J, the gap between germline ends came to 11 bases. CDR3 in amino acids: CASSLWVRNTEAFF. The CDR3 DNA reads TGTGCCAGTAGTCTGTGGGTTAGGAACACTGAAGCTTTCTTT.

This clonotype appeared once. V is TRBV7-9 and J is TRBJ1-6; D may be TRBD1 (6 bases). The CDR3 runs to 13 residues. Germline CDR1 SEHNR, CDR2 FQNEAQ (reference sequence). V gave up 11 bases and J gave up 6 bases, with 14 bases separating them. CDR3 sequence (DNA): TGTGCCGTAACAGGGATAGGTAATTCACCCCTCCACTTT. Translating gives CAVTGIGNSPLHF.

This clonotype was seen repeatedly, ten times or more. The chain uses TRBV28 and TRBJ2-3; tentative D call: TRBD1 (5 bases). The CDR3 runs 13 residues. The germline V and J ends were trimmed by 6 bases and 14 bases, with 21 bases remaining between them. Looked up from germline, CDR1 is MDHEN and CDR2 is SYDVKM. The CDR3 nucleotides are TGTGCCAGCAGCGATCACACGCTAACGACAGTGTATTTT. It encodes CASSDHTLTTVYF.

This clonotype was observed at least ten times. The rearrangement uses TRBV3-1 and TRBJ2-5; 11 bases agree with TRBD1. Per the germline V gene, CDR1 is LGHDT and CDR2 is YNNKEL (reference sequence). The length of the CDR3 is 15 residues. The J segment lost 2 bases and the V segment lost 4 bases, leaving 3 bases of the junction unmatched. CDR3 residues: CASSPDRGPQETQYF. CDR3 sequence (DNA): TGTGCCAGCAGCCCGGACAGGGGGCCACAAGAGACCCAGTACTTC.

This clonotype has at least ten counts. The chain uses TRBV6-2 or TRBV6-3 and TRBJ2-4; D is perhaps TRBD2 (6 bases). V lost 7 bases to trimming and J lost 6 bases, with 16 bases between them. The CDR3 contains 14 residues. The V gene's germline CDR1 is MNHEY and CDR2 SVGEGT. The CDR3 DNA follows: TGTGCCAGCACTGGGGACTTTCGAGGAAACATTCAGTACTTC. Protein product: CASTGDFRGNIQYF.

Concerning this clonotype: A far larger clone is only one base removed, so a read error is likely. This sequence joins TRBV7-8 and TRBJ1-5, with D tentatively TRBD1 (5 bases). Between the trimmed V and J ends, which lost 5 bases and 2 bases, there was a span of 10 bases. Germline values: CDR1 SGHVS, CDR2 FQNEAQ. The CDR3 loop spans 14 amino acids. CDR3 coding DNA: TGTGCCAGCAGCGGGGGATACGGCAATCAGCCCCAGCATTTT. Amino acids: CASSGGYGNQPQHF.

The CDR3 bases are TGTGCCAGCAGCTATGCTAGCGGCGAGCAGTACTTC. Its protein is CASSYASGEQYF. The gene calls are TRBV5-6 and TRBJ2-7; 7 bases align to TRBD2. The CDR3 length is 12 residues. Germline V gene sequence: CDR1 SGHDT, CDR2 YYEEEE. Trimming cost V 3 bases and J 6 bases; bases outside gene matches: 3.

The CDR3: CASSAGLAGGEQYF. CDR3 nucleotides: TGTGCCAGCAGCGCGGGACTAGCGGGAGGTGAGCAGTACTTC. The V call is TRBV7-8, the J call TRBJ2-7, with 15 positions matching TRBD2. CDR1 is SGHVS, CDR2 FQNEAQ, per germline. CDR3 size: 14 residues. J gave up 7 bases and V 5 bases, and 3 bases lay outside the gene matches.

This clonotype was counted ten times or more. The genes are TRBV12-5 and TRBJ2-2; no firm D call. CDR1 and CDR2 from the germline V gene are LGHNT and FRNRAP. CDR3 size: 15 residues. The V gene lost 0 bases and the J gene lost 1 base, with 6 bases spanning the gap. DNA of the CDR3: TGTGCTAGTGGTTTGGTACTTGGGAACACCGGGGAGCTGTTTTTT. Encoded protein: CASGLVLGNTGELFF.

This clonotype was counted only a few times. V usage is TRBV18 and J usage is TRBJ1-5; maybe TRBD1 (6 bases). The V end lost 5 bases, the J end lost 5 bases, and 19 bases lay between the germline ends. The CDR3 runs to 16 residues. In germline, CDR1 is KGHSH, CDR2 LQKENI. CDR3: CASSSYTLGAYQPQHF. In DNA, the CDR3 is TGTGCCAGCTCATCCTATACTCTGGGGGCTTATCAGCCCCAGCATTTT.

This clonotype came up many times. The chain uses TRBV12-3 or TRBV12-4 and TRBJ2-5; possible D gene TRBD1, 6 bases. The CDR3 spans 15 residues. With 6 bases removed from V and 7 bases from J, the gap between germline ends came to 21 bases. The CDR3 DNA sequence: TGTGCCAGCAGCCTGCAGGGGAGCGTTCGGGGGACCCAGTACTTC. Protein sequence: CASSLQGSVRGTQYF.

This clonotype has at least ten counts. The V call is TRBV28, the J call TRBJ1-2, with a tentative D call TRBD1 (6 bases). Germline V gene lookup returns CDR1 MDHEN and CDR2 SYDVKM. The CDR3 has 12 amino acids. Trimming stripped 6 bases from V and 5 bases from J, with 10 bases between. The CDR3 protein is CASSNRVYGYTF. The CDR3 region has the DNA TGTGCCAGCAGCAACAGGGTGTATGGCTACACCTTC.

Comment on this clonotype: A single base separates this from a much larger clone, so it may be a read error. Lacking the conserved final phenylalanine or tryptophan, this CDR3 likely reflects a read error. The chain combines TRBV6-2 or TRBV6-3 with TRBJ1-6, with 8 nucleotides matching TRBD1. Germline V gene data show CDR1 as MNHEY and CDR2 as SVGEGT. J was trimmed by 10 bases and V by 6 bases; bases with no gene match: 8. This CDR3 spans 14 amino acids. The CDR3 nucleotides read TGTGCCAGCAGCTCACGGACAGGGAGATCACCCCTCCACTGT. It encodes CASSSRTGRSPLHC.

This clonotype was counted only a few times. V usage is TRBV6-1 and J usage is TRBJ1-3; TRBD1 agrees at 10 bases. CDR1 and CDR2 (germline): MNHNS, SASEGT. The CDR3 loop spans 14 amino acids. Unmatched junction bases numbered 11, after V lost 7 bases and J lost 11 bases. CDR3 DNA sequence: TGTGCCAGCAACCCTAGACAGGGGGCTGTGGCCATATATTTT. Protein: CASNPRQGAVAIYF.